A selection of T cell receptor beta chains follows, all from one sample in a study of T cells in Graves' hyperthyroidism and ophthalmopathy. TCRdb used MiXCR to reprocess the multiplex PCR reads, holding one entry per CDR3 protein. The data show around 420,000 distinct CDR3 sequences, 15% to 18% seen once. Sequencing was done on a sample of blood. The receptors here all came from a woman younger than 30 with Graves' hyperthyroidism. CDR3s include the opening cysteine and the closing phenylalanine or tryptophan. Each record gives: CDR3 length, clone size, V gene, D gene, J gene, CDR3 protein, CDR3 DNA. D genes are given only for firm matches. Clone size is shown for a subset of rows, as once, few, many or a class of expanded clone.

cdr3_length: 14
clone_size: many
v_call: TRBV6-1
d_call: .
j_call: TRBJ2-7
cdr3_aa: CASTNRQTAYEQYF
cdr3_nt: TGTGCCAGCACCAACCGGCAGACAGCCTACGAGCAGTACTTC

cdr3_length: 15
clone_size: .
v_call: TRBV5-1
d_call: .
j_call: TRBJ1-5
cdr3_aa: CASSLVSDSNQPQHF
cdr3_nt: TGCGCCAGCAGCTTGGTCTCAGATAGCAATCAGCCCCAGCATTTT

cdr3_length: 16
clone_size: many
v_call: TRBV7-2
d_call: .
j_call: TRBJ2-3
cdr3_aa: CASSYGIPSGTDTQYF
cdr3_nt: TGTGCCAGCAGCTATGGAATCCCCTCCGGCACAGATACGCAGTATTTT

cdr3_length: 17
clone_size: many
v_call: TRBV27
d_call: TRBD2
j_call: TRBJ2-1
cdr3_aa: CASRPPGVAGAYNEQFF
cdr3_nt: TGTGCCAGCAGACCCCCGGGGGTAGCGGGAGCCTACAATGAGCAGTTCTTC

cdr3_length: 15
clone_size: .
v_call: TRBV5-6
d_call: .
j_call: TRBJ2-7
cdr3_aa: CASSRGPLSFYEQYF
cdr3_nt: TGTGCCAGCAGCCGGGGACCTTTAAGTTTCTACGAGCAGTACTTC

cdr3_length: 13
clone_size: many
v_call: TRBV28
d_call: .
j_call: TRBJ1-6
cdr3_aa: CASSLTGNSPLHF
cdr3_nt: TGTGCCAGCAGTTTGACGGGAAATTCACCCCTCCACTTT

cdr3_length: 15
clone_size: many
v_call: TRBV6-1
d_call: .
j_call: TRBJ1-3
cdr3_aa: CASTNGLNSGNTIYF
cdr3_nt: TGTGCCAGCACAAACGGACTGAACTCTGGAAACACCATATATTTT

cdr3_length: 15
clone_size: .
v_call: TRBV2
d_call: TRBD2
j_call: TRBJ2-3
cdr3_aa: CASSESSGIADTQYF
cdr3_nt: TGTGCCAGCAGTGAATCCAGCGGGATAGCCGATACGCAGTATTTT

cdr3_length: 15
clone_size: many
v_call: TRBV28
d_call: .
j_call: TRBJ2-3
cdr3_aa: CASSLASGTTDTQYF
cdr3_nt: TGTGCCAGCAGTTTGGCATCGGGAACCACAGATACGCAGTATTTT

cdr3_length: 16
clone_size: many
v_call: TRBV10-3
d_call: .
j_call: TRBJ2-3
cdr3_aa: CAITAGGGKGTDTQYF
cdr3_nt: TGTGCCATCACCGCGGGTGGAGGGAAAGGCACTGATACGCAGTATTTT

cdr3_length: 15
clone_size: many
v_call: TRBV12-3/TRBV12-4
d_call: TRBD2
j_call: TRBJ2-7
cdr3_aa: CASSPGTSRTYEQYF
cdr3_nt: TGTGCCAGCAGTCCCGGGACTAGTAGAACCTACGAGCAGTACTTC

cdr3_length: 14
clone_size: many
v_call: TRBV5-1
d_call: TRBD1
j_call: TRBJ2-7
cdr3_aa: CASSSLTGGNEQYF
cdr3_nt: TGCGCCAGCAGCTCACTGACAGGGGGCAACGAGCAGTACTTC

cdr3_length: 11
clone_size: .
v_call: TRBV6-1
d_call: .
j_call: TRBJ2-3
cdr3_aa: CASRIGDTQYF
cdr3_nt: TGTGCCAGCAGGATCGGTGATACGCAGTATTTT

cdr3_length: 16
clone_size: once
v_call: TRBV6-1
d_call: .
j_call: TRBJ1-4
cdr3_aa: CASSDIFGASNEKLFF
cdr3_nt: TGTGCCAGCAGCGACATTTTTGGGGCCAGTAATGAAAAACTGTTTTTT

cdr3_length: 18
clone_size: many
v_call: TRBV28
d_call: TRBD2
j_call: TRBJ2-7
cdr3_aa: CASSLTLLAERRVYEQYF
cdr3_nt: TGTGCCAGCAGTTTAACTCTGCTAGCGGAAAGAAGGGTTTACGAGCAGTACTTC

cdr3_length: 17
clone_size: .
v_call: TRBV28
d_call: .
j_call: TRBJ2-3
cdr3_aa: CASSKGGVGRSTDTQYF
cdr3_nt: TGTGCCAGCAGTAAGGGGGGTGTTGGCAGAAGCACAGATACGCAGTATTTT

cdr3_length: 13
clone_size: .
v_call: TRBV19
d_call: TRBD2
j_call: TRBJ2-7
cdr3_aa: CASSGTRGYEQYF
cdr3_nt: TGTGCCAGTAGTGGGACTAGGGGATACGAGCAGTACTTC

cdr3_length: 13
clone_size: few
v_call: TRBV15
d_call: .
j_call: TRBJ2-3
cdr3_aa: CATSRQRSDTQYF
cdr3_nt: TGTGCCACCAGCAGACAACGATCCGATACGCAGTATTTT

cdr3_length: 15
clone_size: many
v_call: TRBV28
d_call: .
j_call: TRBJ1-5
cdr3_aa: CASSFETARFVAQHF
cdr3_nt: TGTGCCAGCAGTTTCGAGACAGCCAGGTTCGTGGCCCAGCATTTT

cdr3_length: 16
clone_size: .
v_call: TRBV6-9
d_call: TRBD1
j_call: TRBJ1-4
cdr3_aa: CASSIGSRGQSEKLFF
cdr3_nt: TGTGCCAGCAGTATTGGGTCCAGGGGGCAGAGTGAAAAACTGTTTTTT

cdr3_length: 13
clone_size: .
v_call: TRBV5-1
d_call: .
j_call: TRBJ1-6
cdr3_aa: CASSKEESSPLHF
cdr3_nt: TGCGCCAGTTCCAAGGAGGAGAGTTCACCCCTCCACTTT

cdr3_length: 16
clone_size: .
v_call: TRBV12-5
d_call: .
j_call: TRBJ1-5
cdr3_aa: CASGLGEGVVNQPQLF
cdr3_nt: TGTGCTAGTGGTTTGGGGGAGGGGGTGGTCAATCAGCCCCAGCTTTTT

cdr3_length: 15
clone_size: few
v_call: TRBV7-9
d_call: .
j_call: TRBJ2-5
cdr3_aa: CASSPRAAGVETQYF
cdr3_nt: TGTGCCAGCAGCCCGAGGGCGGCGGGTGTCGAGACCCAGTACTTC

cdr3_length: 13
clone_size: many
v_call: TRBV12-5
d_call: .
j_call: TRBJ2-7
cdr3_aa: CASGLGVTYEQYF
cdr3_nt: TGTGCTAGTGGTTTGGGGGTTACCTACGAGCAGTACTTC

cdr3_length: 14
clone_size: many
v_call: TRBV2
d_call: .
j_call: TRBJ1-2
cdr3_aa: CASSERGSNYGYTF
cdr3_nt: TGTGCCAGCAGTGAAAGGGGTTCTAACTATGGCTACACCTTC

cdr3_length: 13
clone_size: many
v_call: TRBV5-6
d_call: .
j_call: TRBJ1-1
cdr3_aa: CASSFVPGTEAFF
cdr3_nt: TGTGCCAGCAGCTTCGTCCCGGGTACTGAAGCTTTCTTT

cdr3_length: 15
clone_size: .
v_call: TRBV18
d_call: .
j_call: TRBJ2-3
cdr3_aa: CASSPPGARTDTQYF
cdr3_nt: TGTGCCAGCTCACCACCAGGGGCCCGCACAGATACGCAGTATTTT

cdr3_length: 12
clone_size: many
v_call: TRBV30
d_call: .
j_call: TRBJ2-7
cdr3_aa: CAWSGRIYEQYF
cdr3_nt: TGTGCCTGGAGTGGGCGGATCTACGAGCAGTACTTC

cdr3_length: 13
clone_size: many
v_call: TRBV5-5
d_call: .
j_call: TRBJ1-1
cdr3_aa: CASSLDRVTEAFF
cdr3_nt: TGTGCCAGCAGCTTGGATCGCGTCACTGAAGCTTTCTTT

cdr3_length: 12
clone_size: many
v_call: TRBV28
d_call: .
j_call: TRBJ2-2
cdr3_aa: CAASGESGELFF
cdr3_nt: TGTGCCGCGTCAGGTGAATCCGGGGAGCTGTTTTTT

cdr3_length: 17
clone_size: many
v_call: TRBV7-2
d_call: .
j_call: TRBJ2-1
cdr3_aa: CASSRGLAVRLLVEQFF
cdr3_nt: TGTGCCAGCAGCAGGGGGTTAGCGGTACGCCTTCTAGTGGAGCAGTTCTTC

cdr3_length: 17
clone_size: .
v_call: TRBV9
d_call: TRBD2
j_call: TRBJ2-3
cdr3_aa: CASSIPGLAASTDTQYF
cdr3_nt: TGTGCCAGCAGCATACCGGGACTAGCGGCCAGCACAGATACGCAGTATTTT

cdr3_length: 14
clone_size: few
v_call: TRBV18
d_call: .
j_call: TRBJ2-4
cdr3_aa: CASSRMDGQNIQYF
cdr3_nt: TGTGCCAGCTCACGGATGGACGGTCAAAACATTCAGTACTTC

cdr3_length: 13
clone_size: few
v_call: TRBV10-3
d_call: TRBD2
j_call: TRBJ2-1
cdr3_aa: CAIGAGGYNEQFF
cdr3_nt: TGTGCCATCGGGGCGGGGGGGTACAATGAGCAGTTCTTC

cdr3_length: 15
clone_size: many
v_call: TRBV20-1
d_call: .
j_call: TRBJ1-5
cdr3_aa: CSAPPRRDYNQPQHF
cdr3_nt: TGCAGTGCCCCCCCCCGCAGGGACTACAATCAGCCCCAGCATTTT

cdr3_length: 15
clone_size: many
v_call: TRBV11-2
d_call: TRBD1
j_call: TRBJ2-1
cdr3_aa: CASRGTDRAYNEQFF
cdr3_nt: TGTGCCAGCAGAGGGACCGACAGGGCTTACAATGAGCAGTTCTTC

cdr3_length: 13
clone_size: many
v_call: TRBV12-3/TRBV12-4
d_call: .
j_call: TRBJ1-5
cdr3_aa: CATTGASNQPQHF
cdr3_nt: TGTGCCACTACTGGGGCTTCCAATCAGCCCCAGCATTTT

cdr3_length: 18
clone_size: .
v_call: TRBV7-2
d_call: TRBD1
j_call: TRBJ2-2
cdr3_aa: CASSRRFLGQGRTGELFF
cdr3_nt: TGTGCCAGCAGCCGCAGATTTTTGGGACAGGGAAGAACCGGGGAGCTGTTTTTT

cdr3_length: 12
clone_size: .
v_call: TRBV20-1
d_call: TRBD2
j_call: TRBJ2-4
cdr3_aa: CSIGGGGGIQYF
cdr3_nt: TGCAGTATTGGCGGGGGGGGCGGCATTCAGTACTTC

cdr3_length: 17
clone_size: many
v_call: TRBV12-3/TRBV12-4
d_call: TRBD1
j_call: TRBJ2-5
cdr3_aa: CASSPGTGGVTRETQYF
cdr3_nt: TGTGCCAGCAGTCCCGGGACAGGGGGGGTGACCAGGGAGACCCAGTACTTC

cdr3_length: 16
clone_size: .
v_call: TRBV5-6
d_call: .
j_call: TRBJ1-5
cdr3_aa: CASSLAGRYSNQPQHF
cdr3_nt: TGTGCCAGCAGCTTGGCCGGCAGGTATAGCAATCAGCCCCAGCATTTT

cdr3_length: 16
clone_size: many
v_call: TRBV6-1
d_call: TRBD2
j_call: TRBJ2-2
cdr3_aa: CASSATSGAVTGELFF
cdr3_nt: TGTGCCAGCAGTGCGACTAGCGGGGCGGTCACCGGGGAGCTGTTTTTT